This T cell receptor beta chain was obtained from a study of cytomegalovirus exposure and HLA in healthy donors. Study-wide points: A later analysis linked a missense variant in DCLRE1C to the trimming of TCR beta V and J genes. A few V segments could not be told apart, such as TRBV6-2 and TRBV6-3, and were left out.

The germline CDR1 and CDR2 sequences are SGHKS and YYEKEE (reference sequence). V dropped 4 bases and J dropped 0 bases, with 12 bases sitting between them. The CDR3 sequence is 15 residues long. Primers: 60 Vbeta forward and 13 Jbeta reverse. Libraries were prepared by immunoSEQ multiplex PCR; TCRdb keeps only in-frame clonotypes and omits some of them. The data hold some 95,000 clones, with more than 60% observed a single time. This clone appeared a few times. Its target is not known. Sample: PBMCs. This receptor was identified in a man aged 50 or older in good health and CMV-seropositive. The chain carries TRBV5-5 and TRBJ2-3; D perhaps matches TRBD2 (7 bases). CDR3 protein: CASSAGATSTDTQYF. The CDR3 nucleotides read TGTGCCAGCAGCGCGGGGGCGACCAGCACAGATACGCAGTATTTT.